This T cell receptor (beta chain) was profiled in a study of blood T cell repertoires in COVID-19. Germline CDR1 is SNHLY and CDR2 is FYNNEI. This CDR3 region has 15 residues. Unmatched junction bases numbered 9, after V lost 4 bases and J lost 4 bases. Using immunoSEQ multiplex PCR, the repertoire was profiled, and TCRdb retains in-frame clones only, with some absent. Of roughly 70,000 clones in the sample, just over 85% were seen once. What was sequenced was peripheral blood. The receptor was isolated from a man aged 45 to 65 with active COVID-19. The rearrangement links TRBV2 to TRBJ2-5; 7 positions agree with TRBD2. Here the CDR3 reads CASSGPGAGRETQYF. In DNA, the CDR3 is TGTGCCAGCAGTGGACCGGGAGCGGGGAGAGAGACCCAGTACTTC.